The TCR beta chain under discussion was sequenced for a study of blood T cell repertoires in COVID-19. CDR3 length: 16 amino acids. The V segment lost 4 bases and the J segment 1 base; nucleotides outside the gene matches: 4. The V gene's germline CDR1 is SGHDT and CDR2 YYEEEE. Generated by immunoSEQ multiplex PCR, the TCRdb table keeps only in-frame clones and is missing some. The sample lists about 230,000 clones, more than 70% occurring once. Sequencing used PBMCs or T cells enriched from blood (not recorded which). The V and J genes are TRBV5-6 and TRBJ1-6; 8 bases line up with TRBD1. This sequence was found in a woman in her thirties or forties with acute COVID-19. The CDR3: CASSPTGGSYNSPLHF. Here the CDR3 DNA reads TGTGCCAGCAGCCCAACAGGGGGTTCCTATAATTCACCCCTCCACTTT.